Below, 22 T cell receptor beta chains from the same sample are listed, as sequenced in a study of blood T cell repertoires in COVID-19. This table comes from immunoSEQ multiplex PCR, and its TCRdb copy is limited to in-frame clones, with some not included. The repertoire consists of some 400,000 clones, with approximately 89% occurring once and the leading ten covering about 2.1%. Source material: peripheral blood. The receptors were gathered from a woman aged 55-70 years with COVID-19, enrolled during active disease.

This sequence joins TRBV25-1 and TRBJ2-1; 8 bases are shared with TRBD1. V lost 6 bases, J lost 6 bases, and 13 bases stayed unmatched. Germline V lookup: CDR1 MGHDK, CDR2 SYGVNS. This CDR3 spans 16 amino acids. The CDR3 loop is CASSNYPGQDSNEQFF. CDR3 in DNA: TGTGCCAGCAGCAACTATCCGGGACAGGACTCCAATGAGCAGTTCTTC.

The CDR3 DNA is TGTGCCAGCACCCAAGGGGGTGAAGCTTTCTTT. As protein: CASTQGGEAFF. The genes are TRBV27 and TRBJ1-1, with a tentative D call TRBD1 (6 bases). Trimming stripped 7 bases from V and 7 bases from J, with 10 bases between. The CDR3 runs to 11 residues. Germline-derived CDR1 and CDR2 are MNHEY and SMNVEV (reference sequence).

CDR3 in amino acids: CASSLSTGVGGNTIYF. The CDR3 nucleotides are TGTGCCAGCAGCCTCAGTACAGGGGTAGGAGGAAACACCATATATTTT. The V call is TRBV3-1 (or the pseudogene TRBV3-2), the J call TRBJ1-3; 7 bases are a match to TRBD1. J lost 4 bases, V lost 4 bases, and 10 bases had no gene match. The length of the CDR3 is 16 residues. Germline CDR1 and CDR2: LGHDT and YNNKEL (reference sequence).

The rearrangement links TRBV18 to TRBJ1-5; 8 bases map to TRBD1. J lost 5 bases, V lost 2 bases, and 5 bases had no gene match. Germline V lookup: CDR1 KGHSH, CDR2 LQKENI. There are 15 residues in the CDR3. CDR3 region: CASSPGGQGDQPQHF. For the CDR3, the DNA is TGTGCCAGCTCACCAGGTGGACAGGGTGATCAGCCCCAGCATTTT.

The rearrangement links TRBV19 to TRBJ2-7; maybe TRBD2 (6 bases). The CDR3 spans 12 residues. CDR1 is LNHDA, CDR2 SQIVND, per germline (reference sequence). V gave up 3 bases and J gave up 7 bases, with 10 bases separating them. CDR3 nucleotides: TGTGCCAGTAGTATGAGGGCGGGAGAGCAGTACTTC. Translation: CASSMRAGEQYF.

The V and J genes are TRBV28 and TRBJ2-1; D remains unclear. The ends were cut back, 2 bases at V and 0 bases at J, with 8 bases in the middle. The CDR3 is 15 amino acids. Looked up from germline, CDR1 is MDHEN and CDR2 is SYDVKM. The CDR3 DNA reads as TGTGCCAGCAGTTTACCTAGGAGCTCCTACAATGAGCAGTTCTTC. It is translated as CASSLPRSSYNEQFF.

The chain couples TRBV7-3 to TRBJ1-1; TRBD1 matches at 7 bases. With 5 bases clipped from V and 1 base from J, the junction kept 4 bases outside the gene matches. CDR3 length: 14 amino acids. Germline lookup yields CDR1 SGHTA and CDR2 FQGTGA. This CDR3 reads CASSPGTANTEAFF. In DNA, the CDR3 is TGTGCCAGCAGCCCAGGGACAGCGAACACTGAAGCTTTCTTT.

The rearrangement joins TRBV5-8 to TRBJ2-1; D is perhaps TRBD2 (5 bases). Per the germline V gene, CDR1 is SGHTS and CDR2 is YDEGEE. This CDR3 has 14 residues. Between the trimmed V and J ends, which lost 6 bases and 2 bases, there was a span of 12 bases. CDR3: CASTRGGPYNEQFF. The CDR3 DNA reads TGTGCCAGCACCCGTGGAGGTCCCTACAATGAGCAGTTCTTC.

V is TRBV20-1 and J is TRBJ2-5; the D is unclear. Per germline, CDR1 DFQATT and CDR2 SNEGSKA (reference sequence). The V gene lost 6 bases and the J gene lost 4 bases, with 9 bases spanning the gap. The CDR3 is 11 residues long. CDR3 DNA: TGCAGTGCGCCGGGTCCAGAGACCCAGTACTTC. It codes for CSAPGPETQYF.

V usage is TRBV19 and J usage is TRBJ1-1; possible D gene TRBD1, 5 bases. Germline loops: CDR1 LNHDA, CDR2 SQIVND (reference sequence). The CDR3 sequence is 14 residues long. The germline V and J ends were trimmed by 5 bases and 4 bases, with 14 bases remaining between them. The CDR3 protein is CASSQEGAGTEAFF. The CDR3 coding sequence is TGTGCCAGTAGTCAGGAAGGGGCCGGCACTGAAGCTTTCTTT.

The chain combines TRBV6-5 with TRBJ2-1; D uncertain. The CDR3 loop spans 13 amino acids. Trimming shortened V by 3 bases and J by 4 bases, and 7 bases separated the two germline ends. Looked up from germline, CDR1 is MNHEY and CDR2 is SVGAGI. The CDR3 DNA reads as TGTGCCAGCAGTTATTCCAGATACAATGAGCAGTTCTTC. Its protein product is CASSYSRYNEQFF.

The V call is TRBV5-1, the J call TRBJ1-1; D uncertain. The CDR3 totals 13 residues. In germline, CDR1 is SGHRS, CDR2 YFSETQ. V was cut by 0 bases and J by 5 bases, with 8 bases left in between. The CDR3 loop is CASSLDSGTEAFF. In nucleotides, the CDR3 is TGCGCCAGCAGCTTGGATTCCGGGACTGAAGCTTTCTTT.

This chain links TRBV30 with TRBJ2-6; D remains unclear. Per germline, CDR1 GTSNPN and CDR2 SVGIG (reference sequence). The CDR3 has 15 residues. The germline V and J ends were trimmed by 0 bases and 0 bases, with 6 bases remaining between them. CDR3 sequence reads: CAWSVASSGANVLTF. The DNA for the CDR3 is TGTGCCTGGAGTGTAGCGAGCTCTGGGGCCAACGTCCTGACTTTC.

V usage is TRBV4-1 and J usage is TRBJ2-5; 9 bases are shared with TRBD2. Trimming removed 0 bases from V and 2 bases from J; junction bases left unmatched: 7. CDR3 length: 17 residues. Germline V lookup: CDR1 MGHRA, CDR2 YSYEKL. CDR3 sequence: CASSQDMAGGLQETQYF. The CDR3 nucleotides read TGCGCCAGCAGCCAAGATATGGCGGGGGGGCTTCAAGAGACCCAGTACTTC.

The chain uses TRBV19 and TRBJ1-1, with no clear D. Germline V gives CDR1 LNHDA, CDR2 SQIVND (reference sequence). V was clipped by 7 bases and J by 1 base, with 16 bases between them. The CDR3 runs to 15 residues. CDR3 nucleotides: TGTGCCAGTATACGATCAGGTATCGGGAACACTGAAGCTTTCTTT. It is translated as CASIRSGIGNTEAFF.

CDR3 DNA: TGTGCCAGCAGTCTCCGGGACAGGGCCTACGAGCAGTACTTC. Amino acids: CASSLRDRAYEQYF. The chain is built from TRBV27 and TRBJ2-7; 9 bases are shared with TRBD1. Looked up from germline, CDR1 is MNHEY and CDR2 is SMNVEV (reference sequence). This CDR3 comprises 14 residues. V shed 5 bases, J shed 2 bases, and the junction held 4 bases outside the gene matches.

The V call is TRBV27, the J call TRBJ1-2; 7 nucleotides line up with TRBD1. The J segment lost 1 base and the V segment lost 7 bases, leaving 15 bases of the junction unmatched. Germline CDR1 and CDR2: MNHEY and SMNVEV (reference sequence). CDR3 length: 17 residues. The CDR3 reads CASTEFPGTVINYGYTF. CDR3 DNA sequence: TGTGCCAGCACTGAGTTTCCCGGGACAGTGATTAACTATGGCTACACCTTC.

V is TRBV5-1 and J is TRBJ2-7; 10 positions agree with TRBD1. The V gene's germline CDR1 is SGHRS and CDR2 YFSETQ. J was trimmed by 4 bases and V by 4 bases; bases with no gene match: 11. The CDR3 sequence is 16 residues long. The CDR3 bases are TGCGCCAGCAGCACCGGCCCGGGACAGGGGATTTACGAGCAGTACTTC. Protein product: CASSTGPGQGIYEQYF. The full variable domain, with the rest looked up from reference TRBV5-1 and TRBJ2-7, is KAGVTQTPRYLIKTRGQQVTLSCSPISGHRSVSWYQQTPGQGLQFLFEYFSETQRNKGNFPGRFSGRQFSNSRSEMNVSTLELGDSALYLCASSTGPGQGIYEQYFGPGTRLTVT.

This chain connects TRBV9 to TRBJ2-2, with D hard to call. In germline, CDR1 is SGDLS, CDR2 YYNGEE. Deletions cut 0 bases from V and 6 bases from J, with 6 bases between. The CDR3 sequence is 13 residues long. DNA for the CDR3: TGTGCCAGCAGCGTAGGAACATCCGGGGAGCTGTTTTTT. As protein: CASSVGTSGELFF.

The chain uses TRBV14 and TRBJ2-2, with TRBD2 matching over 16 bases. The CDR3 runs 20 residues. The germline CDR1 and CDR2 sequences are SGHDN and FVKESK. The trim removed 5 bases at V and 4 bases at J, leaving 13 bases unmatched. The CDR3 nucleotides are TGTGCCAGCAGCTCTTGTCTGGGACTAGCGGGGGGGAATTTCACCGGGGAGCTGTTTTTT. Protein product: CASSSCLGLAGGNFTGELFF.

CDR3 DNA: TGTGCCAGCACCAGATCTCAGGGCAGCCAAGAGACCCAGTACTTC. Residues: CASTRSQGSQETQYF. The chain couples TRBV6-5 to TRBJ2-5; possible D gene TRBD1, 5 bases. The CDR3 runs 15 residues. From germline, CDR1 is MNHEY and CDR2 SVGAGI. V lost 7 bases and J 1 base, leaving 16 bases between the germline ends.

V is TRBV2 and J is TRBJ2-7, with unresolved D. Germline values: CDR1 SNHLY, CDR2 FYNNEI. CDR3 size: 11 residues. Trimming removed 6 bases from V and 12 bases from J, with 15 bases in between. The CDR3 protein is CASRVNLSPYF. In DNA form, the CDR3 reads TGTGCCAGCAGGGTAAACTTATCTCCGTACTTC.